This passage covers 10 T cell receptor beta chains from one sample sequenced in a study of regulatory T cells in long-lasting Graves disease. CDR3 regions were amplified by Arm-PCR using iRepertoire HTBI primers to build TCR beta libraries. TCRdb called the multiplex PCR reads again in MiXCR, with one record for every CDR3 protein. The table includes roughly 300,000 distinct CDR3 sequences, 15% to 20% detected once. Indicated time point: persistent/refractory GD, antithyroid drugs over 5 years with positive TRAb. Extracted RNA from PBMCs served as the source of the TCR library. Source: peripheral blood mononuclear cells (PBMCs), taken when the disease was refractory, from a patient treated with antithyroid drugs. The receptors come from a female donor with Graves disease.

This clonotype was counted ten times or more. This chain connects TRBV13 to TRBJ2-4; D tentatively reads TRBD1 or TRBD2 (5 bases each). Trimming removed 5 bases from V and 10 bases from J, with 21 bases in between. The CDR3 runs 15 residues. The germline CDR1 and CDR2 sequences are PRHDT and FYEKMQ (reference sequence). In DNA form, the CDR3 reads TGTGCCAGCAGCGGACAAGCAGCACCACGGGATATTCAGTACTTC. Its translation is CASSGQAAPRDIQYF. Full variable domain (remainder filled in from reference TRBV13 and TRBJ2-4): AAGVIQSPRHLIKEKRETATLKCYPIPRHDTVYWYQQGPGQDPQFLISFYEKMQSDKGSIPDRFSAQQFSDYHSELNMSSLELGDSALYFCASSGQAAPRDIQYFGAGTRLSVL.

CDR3 DNA: TGCGCCAGCAGCTTGGGTACAGGGCAACAGCCCCAGCATTTT. It is translated as CASSLGTGQQPQHF. The chain couples TRBV5-1 to TRBJ1-5; D may be TRBD1 (6 bases). Per germline, CDR1 SGHRS and CDR2 YFSETQ. The CDR3 totals 14 residues. The V gene lost 0 bases and the J gene lost 7 bases, with 11 bases spanning the gap. The variable domain in full, with the rest retrieved from reference TRBV5-1 and TRBJ1-5, is KAGVTQTPRYLIKTRGQQVTLSCSPISGHRSVSWYQQTPGQGLQFLFEYFSETQRNKGNFPGRFSGRQFSNSRSEMNVSTLELGDSALYLCASSLGTGQQPQHFGDGTRLSIL.

As for this clonotype: A much larger clonotype is one base distant, so this may be a read error. The chain is built from TRBV7-3 and TRBJ1-1; D might be TRBD1 (5 bases). V was pared by 0 bases and J by 5 bases, with 10 bases between. CDR1 is SGHTA, CDR2 FQGTGA, per germline. The CDR3 length is 14 residues. CDR3 sequence reads: CASSLTGVGTEAFF. CDR3 DNA: TGTGCCAGCAGCTTAACAGGGGTGGGGACTGAAGCTTTCTTT.

This clonotype appeared many times. The chain links TRBV7-2 to TRBJ1-4; D uncertain. Germline V gene sequence: CDR1 SGHTA, CDR2 FQGNSA. CDR3 length equals 16 residues. V was pared by 1 base and J by 0 bases, with 9 bases between. The CDR3, as DNA: TGTGCCAGCAGCTTAGGGGCCAGGTCAACTAATGAAAAACTGTTTTTT. This codes for CASSLGARSTNEKLFF. Supplemented by reference TRBV7-2 and TRBJ1-4, the full variable domain reads GAGVSQSPSNKVTEKGKDVELRCDPISGHTALYWYRQSLGQGLEFLIYFQGNSAPDKSGLPSDRFSAERTGGSVSTLTIQRTQQEDSAVYLCASSLGARSTNEKLFFGSGTQLSVL.

The rearrangement links TRBV4-1 to TRBJ1-2, with TRBD1 matching over 8 bases. Germline loops: CDR1 MGHRA, CDR2 YSYEKL. V lost 0 bases to trimming and J lost 3 bases; unmatched junction nucleotides: 3. The CDR3 has 15 amino acids. DNA for the CDR3: TGCGCCAGCAGCCAAGACCGGGACAGGTACTATGGCTACACCTTC. Encoded protein: CASSQDRDRYYGYTF.

V gene TRBV6-1 combines with J gene TRBJ2-7, with 7 bases lining up with TRBD1. This CDR3 contains 13 residues. Germline V gene lookup returns CDR1 MNHNS and CDR2 SASEGT. The trim removed 6 bases at V and 5 bases at J, leaving 7 bases unmatched. This CDR3 is CASSNRGLNEQYF. CDR3 bases: TGTGCCAGCAGCAACAGGGGTTTAAACGAGCAGTACTTC.

This chain links TRBV6-2 or TRBV6-3 with TRBJ2-1; 8 bases align to TRBD2. This CDR3 is built from 12 residues. The V segment lost 7 bases and the J segment 6 bases; nucleotides outside the gene matches: 2. The germline gives CDR1 MNHEY, CDR2 SVGEGT. The CDR3 reads CASTGGRNEQFF. CDR3 DNA: TGTGCCAGCACGGGGGGGCGCAATGAGCAGTTCTTC.

This clonotype was picked up a small number of times. The chain carries TRBV6-1 and TRBJ2-5; the match to TRBD1 covers 10 bases. Unmatched junction bases numbered 5, after V lost 6 bases and J lost 7 bases. Germline values: CDR1 MNHNS, CDR2 SASEGT. The CDR3 is made up of 13 amino acids. The CDR3 loop is CASRRDRGGTQYF. Here the CDR3 DNA reads TGTGCCAGCAGACGGGACAGGGGTGGGACCCAGTACTTC.

This clonotype was found a few times. The chain joins TRBV20-1 to TRBJ1-6; tentative D call: TRBD1 (5 bases). Germline CDR1 reads DFQATT; CDR2 reads SNEGSKA (reference sequence). V lost 4 bases and J 7 bases, leaving 11 bases between the germline ends. CDR3 length: 13 residues. The CDR3 nucleotides are TGCAGTGCTACGCTAAAGGGGAATTCACCCCTCCACTTT. This sequence encodes CSATLKGNSPLHF.

The sample holds many counts of this clonotype. The rearrangement links TRBV20-1 to TRBJ2-7; D might be TRBD1 (6 bases). The CDR3 length is 12 residues. Germline V gives CDR1 DFQATT, CDR2 SNEGSKA (reference sequence). The V end was cut by 6 bases, the J end by 5 bases, with 14 bases between. The CDR3 is CSAPTGTNEQYF. CDR3 DNA sequence: TGCAGTGCCCCGACAGGAACCAACGAGCAGTACTTC.